This TCR beta chain was identified in a study of T cell responses to AZD1222 COVID-19 vaccine. V was pared by 1 base and J by 8 bases, with 5 bases of the junction left unmatched. CDR3 length equals 16 residues. Germline CDR1 reads LNHDA; CDR2 reads SQIVND (reference sequence). General study findings and limits: The study found Spike-specific TCR breadth and depth rose after two AZD1222 doses. Among spike-specific TCRs, nearly half reportedly target unmutated variant regions. Vaccine-related CD4 TCRs covered spike, predominating at 160-218 and 743-854.

As for this clone: Antigen unknown.

TCRdb keeps only in-frame clones here, not all; method: immunoSEQ multiplex PCR. The table has around 110,000 clones, 70% to 90% seen once. The J gene is TRBJ1-6, the V gene TRBV19; TRBD1 aligns across 10 bases. This specimen consisted of peripheral blood, obtained on day 0 of AZD1222 vaccination. This TCR was sampled from an adult in good health. CDR3 sequence reads: CASSIGQGTGDSPLHF. DNA of the CDR3: TGTGCCAGTAGTATAGGGCAGGGGACAGGGGATTCACCCCTCCACTTT.